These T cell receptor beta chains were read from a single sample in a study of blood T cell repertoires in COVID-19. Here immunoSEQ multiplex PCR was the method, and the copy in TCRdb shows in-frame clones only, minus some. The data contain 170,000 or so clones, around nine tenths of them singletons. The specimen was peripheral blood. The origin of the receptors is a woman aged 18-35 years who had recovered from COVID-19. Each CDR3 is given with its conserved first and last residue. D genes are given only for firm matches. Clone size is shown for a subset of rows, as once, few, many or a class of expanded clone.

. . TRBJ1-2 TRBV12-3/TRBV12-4 TGTGCCAGCAGCCTAGGGGTTAACTATGGCTACACCTTC CASSLGVNYGYTF
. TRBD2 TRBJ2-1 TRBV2 TGTGCCAGCAGTGATACCAGGGGACTAGCGGGATACAATGAGCAGTTCTTC CASSDTRGLAGYNEQFF
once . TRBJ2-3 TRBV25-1 TGTGCCAGCAGTGGGGGCGCGGGGATCACAGATACGCAGTATTTT CASSGGAGITDTQYF
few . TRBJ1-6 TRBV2 TGTGCCCGAACAGGTACAGGCAGTGATAATTCACCCCTCCACTTT CARTGTGSDNSPLHF
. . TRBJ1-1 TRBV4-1 TGCGCCAGCAGCCAGGTCTATTCCACTGAAGCTTTCTTT CASSQVYSTEAFF
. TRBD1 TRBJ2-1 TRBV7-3 TGTGCCAGCAGTAAAAGACAGGGTTTCAACAATGAGCAGTTCTTC CASSKRQGFNNEQFF
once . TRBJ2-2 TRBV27 TGTGCCAGCAGTTTGGCGGCAGGGGAGCTGTTTTTT CASSLAAGELFF
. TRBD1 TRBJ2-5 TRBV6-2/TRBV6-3 TGTGCCAGCAGCCGGACAGGGGTGGAGACCCAGTACTTC CASSRTGVETQYF
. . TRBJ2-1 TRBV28 TGTGCCAGCAGTTTACGGCAGGCGCAGTTCTTC CASSLRQAQFF
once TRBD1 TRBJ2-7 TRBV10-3 TGTGCCATCAGTTCGGGACAGGGAGTCGAGCAGTACTTC CAISSGQGVEQYF
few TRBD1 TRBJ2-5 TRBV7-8 TGTGCCAGCAGCCCACGGACAGGGAGCCAAGAGACCCAGTACTTC CASSPRTGSQETQYF
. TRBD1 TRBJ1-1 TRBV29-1 TGCAGCGCCGGGACAGGGGGGAACACTGAAGCTTTCTTT CSAGTGGNTEAFF
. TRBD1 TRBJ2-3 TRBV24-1 TGTGCCACCAGTGATGGACAGGGGGAAGATACGCAGTATTTT CATSDGQGEDTQYF
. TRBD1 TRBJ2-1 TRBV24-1 TGTGCCACCAGTGATTTAACAGGGGATGAGCAGTTCTTC CATSDLTGDEQFF
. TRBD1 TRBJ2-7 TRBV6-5 TGTGCCAGCAGGCCCGGGACAGTAGCCTACGAGCAGTACTTC CASRPGTVAYEQYF
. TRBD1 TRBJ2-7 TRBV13 TGTGCCAGCAGCGGGACCGGGACAGGGAGGAACGAGCAGTACTTC CASSGTGTGRNEQYF
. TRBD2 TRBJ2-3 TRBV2 TGTGCCAGCAGACTGCTGACTAGCACGAATACGCAGTATTTT CASRLLTSTNTQYF
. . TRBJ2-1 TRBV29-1 TGCAGCGTTGGAGGGACAACCTACAATGAGCAGTTCTTC CSVGGTTYNEQFF
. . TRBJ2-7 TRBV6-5 TGTGCCAGCAACCCCGGGGGCTCCTACGAGCAGTACTTC CASNPGGSYEQYF
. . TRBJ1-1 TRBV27 TGTGCCAGCAGTTTATTTGCGATTAACACTGAAGCTTTCTTT CASSLFAINTEAFF
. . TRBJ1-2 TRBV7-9 TGTGCCAGCGGGGGAGGGGAATCCTATGGCTACACCTTC CASGGGESYGYTF
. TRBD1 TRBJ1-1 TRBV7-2 TGTGCCAGCAGCCTTCCCGTGACAGGGGACACTGAAGCTTTCTTT CASSLPVTGDTEAFF
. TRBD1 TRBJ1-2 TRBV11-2 TGTGCCAGCAGCCCAACAGGGGCCTATGGCTACACCTTC CASSPTGAYGYTF
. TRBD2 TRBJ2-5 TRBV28 TGTGCCAGCAGGATGGGGGGAGCGGGGCAAGAGACCCAGTACTTC CASRMGGAGQETQYF
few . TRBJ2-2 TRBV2 TGTGCCAGCAGGCTCGCCAGGGCGGCCGGGGAGCTGTTTTTT CASRLARAAGELFF
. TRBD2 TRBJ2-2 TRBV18 TGTGCCAGCTCACCACTAGCGGGAGACACCGGGGAGCTGTTTTTT CASSPLAGDTGELFF
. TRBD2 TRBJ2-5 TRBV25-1 TGTGCCAGCAGTGAATATAAGGCTAGCGGAAACCAAGAGACCCAGTACTTC CASSEYKASGNQETQYF
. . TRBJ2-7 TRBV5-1 TGCGCCAGCAGCACGGTGTACTCCTACGAGCAGTACTTC CASSTVYSYEQYF
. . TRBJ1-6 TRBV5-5 TGTGCCAGCAGCCTATGGTGGATGAGGGATAATTCACCCCTCCACTTT CASSLWWMRDNSPLHF
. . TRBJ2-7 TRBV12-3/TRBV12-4 TGTGCCAGCAGTTCAGGCAGTCCCTACGAGCAGTACTTC CASSSGSPYEQYF
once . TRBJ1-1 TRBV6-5 TGTGCCAGCAGGCCCCCCGGGGGGGCCGCTGAAGCTTTCTTT CASRPPGGAAEAFF
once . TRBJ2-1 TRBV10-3 TGTGCCATCAGTGAGTCGAGTACTAGCAACAATGAGCAGTTCTTC CAISESSTSNNEQFF